A single sample gave rise to the 30 T cell receptor beta chains below, sequenced in a study of chemoradiotherapy in HPV16-positive cancers. Method: immunoSEQ multiplex PCR; TCRdb's copy keeps in-frame clones and lacks some. This table holds 7,000 or so clones, 71% found once. The material was tumor tissue, obtained from a patient who underwent chemoradiotherapy. These receptors came from a human donor with HPV-associated anogenital cancer.

This chain uses TRBV18 with TRBJ1-1, with D tentatively TRBD1 (5 bases). This CDR3 has 16 residues. The germline V gene encodes CDR1 KGHSH and CDR2 LQKENI. V lost 6 bases and J 5 bases, leaving 22 bases between the germline ends. CDR3 sequence: CASSATAGESETEAFF. In DNA, the CDR3 is TGTGCCAGCTCGGCCACAGCGGGGGAATCGGAGACTGAAGCTTTCTTT.

This clone is termed large. The V and J genes are TRBV19 and TRBJ1-2; the D is unclear. The CDR3 loop spans 15 amino acids. Deletions cut 6 bases from V and 4 bases from J, with 18 bases between. Germline values: CDR1 LNHDA, CDR2 SQIVND (reference sequence). CDR3 region: CASRGEGGPIYGYTF. In DNA, the CDR3 is TGTGCCAGTAGGGGAGAGGGCGGACCCATCTATGGCTACACCTTC. The variable domain in full, with the rest retrieved from reference TRBV19 and TRBJ1-2, is DGGITQSPKYLFRKEGQNVTLSCEQNLNHDAMYWYRQDPGQGLRLIYYSQIVNDFQKGDIAEGYSVSREKKESFPLTVTSAQKNPTAFYLCASRGEGGPIYGYTFGSGTRLTVV.

The chain uses TRBV7-2 and TRBJ1-6; D remains unclear. The CDR3 is made up of 16 amino acids. From germline, CDR1 is SGHTA and CDR2 FQGNSA. Trimming removed 6 bases from V and 0 bases from J, with 12 bases in between. The chain's CDR3 is CASSLQESSYNSPLHF. The CDR3 coding sequence is TGTGCCAGCAGTTTGCAGGAGAGCTCCTATAATTCACCCCTCCACTTT.

The genes are TRBV18 and TRBJ2-7, with D maybe TRBD1 (6 bases). Trimming removed 6 bases from V and 2 bases from J, with 17 bases in between. The CDR3 totals 15 residues. Germline V gene lookup returns CDR1 KGHSH and CDR2 LQKENI. For the CDR3, the DNA is TGTGCCAGCTCTCCTCCCGGGACACCCACCTACGAGCAGTACTTC. The encoded protein is CASSPPGTPTYEQYF. The variable domain in full, with the rest retrieved from reference TRBV18 and TRBJ2-7, is NAGVMQNPRHLVRRRGQEARLRCSPMKGHSHVYWYRQLPEEGLKFMVYLQKENIIDESGMPKERFSAEFPKEGPSILRIQQVVRGDSAAYFCASSPPGTPTYEQYFGPGTRLTVT.

This rearrangement joins TRBV20-1 to TRBJ2-1; no firm D call. Trimming took 1 base from V and 9 from J, leaving 4 bases between them. This CDR3 has 10 residues. CDR1 DFQATT and CDR2 SNEGSKA come from the germline V gene (reference sequence). The CDR3 protein is CSARGGEQFF. The DNA of the CDR3 is TGCAGTGCTAGAGGTGGTGAGCAGTTCTTC.

This clone was counted between two and nine times. The chain joins TRBV7-3 to TRBJ2-3; D is perhaps TRBD1 (6 bases). Germline CDR1 SGHTA, CDR2 FQGTGA. V was clipped by 5 bases and J by 0 bases, with 12 bases between them. The CDR3 has 15 amino acids. The CDR3 DNA reads as TGTGCCAGCAGCCCCGGGACATTCAGCACAGATACGCAGTATTTT. Translation gives CASSPGTFSTDTQYF.

This clone has more than one count but fewer than ten. The CDR3: CASSTTGNTGELFF. The CDR3 DNA sequence: TGTGCCAGTTCAACAACAGGGAACACCGGGGAGCTGTTTTTT. V usage is TRBV19 and J usage is TRBJ2-2; maybe TRBD1 (5 bases). The CDR3 loop spans 14 amino acids. V dropped 8 bases and J dropped 1 base, with 11 bases sitting between them. Germline loops: CDR1 LNHDA, CDR2 SQIVND (reference sequence).

The chain has TRBV2 and TRBJ2-5; possible D gene TRBD2, 6 bases. Trimming removed 5 bases from V and 2 bases from J, with 15 bases in between. The CDR3 has 15 residues. Germline CDR1 and CDR2: SNHLY and FYNNEI. The CDR3 sequence is CASSRDGGRQETQYF. CDR3 coding DNA: TGTGCCAGCAGTAGGGACGGGGGTAGGCAAGAGACCCAGTACTTC.

J is TRBJ2-6 and V is TRBV2; 7 bases line up with TRBD1. Germline CDR1 is SNHLY and CDR2 is FYNNEI. The CDR3 is made up of 14 amino acids. V shed 10 bases and J 2 bases; nucleotides not matched to a gene: 5. CDR3: CAKGTVPGANVLTF. The DNA of the CDR3 is TGTGCCAAGGGGACAGTTCCTGGGGCCAACGTCCTGACTTTC.

The chain carries TRBV11-1 and TRBJ2-7; perhaps TRBD1 as D (5 bases). The germline V and J ends were trimmed by 4 bases and 4 bases, with 14 bases remaining between them. Germline CDR1 is SGHAT and CDR2 is FQDESV (reference sequence). The CDR3 has 14 residues. The CDR3 protein is CASSSPGYLYEQYF. In DNA, the CDR3 is TGTGCCAGCAGCTCCCCAGGGTATTTGTACGAGCAGTACTTC.

The chain recombines TRBV2 with TRBJ1-1, with 8 bases aligning to TRBD1. The germline V gene encodes CDR1 SNHLY and CDR2 FYNNEI. The CDR3 has 12 amino acids. J lost 10 bases, V lost 6 bases, and 7 bases had no gene match. The CDR3 is CASRVDRGSAFF. As DNA, the CDR3 is TGTGCCAGCAGGGTCGACAGGGGATCAGCTTTCTTT. Together with reference TRBV2 and TRBJ1-1, the CDR3 gives the full variable domain: EPEVTQTPSHQVTQMGQEVILRCVPISNHLYFYWYRQILGQKVEFLVSFYNNEISEKSEIFDDQFSVERPDGSNFTLKIRSTKLEDSAMYFCASRVDRGSAFFGQGTRLTVV.

V usage is TRBV10-3 and J usage is TRBJ2-5, with D unresolved. The CDR3 has 13 amino acids. Trimming shortened V by 6 bases and J by 2 bases, and 10 bases separated the two germline ends. In germline, CDR1 is ENHRY, CDR2 SYGVKD. CDR3 sequence: CAIRQPPQETQYF. CDR3 bases: TGTGCCATCAGACAGCCCCCTCAAGAGACCCAGTACTTC.

V and J are TRBV7-2 and TRBJ2-7; 7 nucleotides line up with TRBD2. Germline V lookup: CDR1 SGHTA, CDR2 FQGNSA. This CDR3 has 13 amino acids. V dropped 7 bases and J dropped 7; count of bases not matched to a gene: 10. CDR3 coding DNA: TGTGCCAGCACCGAGGGAGGGCCCCGGGAGCAGTACTTC. Residues: CASTEGGPREQYF. The full variable domain, completed using reference TRBV7-2 and TRBJ2-7, is GAGVSQSPSNKVTEKGKDVELRCDPISGHTALYWYRQSLGQGLEFLIYFQGNSAPDKSGLPSDRFSAERTGGSVSTLTIQRTQQEDSAVYLCASTEGGPREQYFGPGTRLTVT.

Only one count was recorded for this clone. The genes are TRBV20-1 and TRBJ1-1; D remains unclear. The CDR3 totals 11 residues. Germline V gene lookup returns CDR1 DFQATT and CDR2 SNEGSKA (reference sequence). The V end lost 7 bases, the J end lost 7 bases, and 13 bases lay between the germline ends. This CDR3 is CSGMRQDEAFF. Written as DNA, the CDR3 is TGCAGTGGGATGAGGCAGGATGAAGCTTTCTTT.

The table lists this clone with a few counts. The V and J genes are TRBV12-5 and TRBJ1-3; 9 bases are a match to TRBD1. Germline V gene sequence: CDR1 LGHNT, CDR2 FRNRAP. This CDR3 region has 16 residues. Trimming at V came to 5 bases and at J to 3 bases, leaving 8 bases not matched to a gene. The DNA of the CDR3 is TGTGCTAGTGGTACGGGAGGGACAGGGAGTGGAAACACCATATATTTT. This gives the protein CASGTGGTGSGNTIYF.

This chain joins TRBV5-4 and TRBJ1-1; 7 bases fit TRBD1. J gave up 4 bases and V 0 bases, and 3 bases lay outside the gene matches. The CDR3 extends over 14 amino acids. Germline CDR1 is SGHNT and CDR2 is YYREEE (reference sequence). The CDR3 spells CASSLETGSTEAFF. CDR3 DNA sequence: TGTGCCAGCAGCTTGGAGACAGGGTCCACTGAAGCTTTCTTT.

The chain couples TRBV10-2 to TRBJ2-7; 7 bases line up with TRBD1. CDR3 length: 16 residues. Germline lookup yields CDR1 WSHSY and CDR2 SAAADI. Trimming removed 3 bases from V and 3 bases from J; junction bases left unmatched: 11. CDR3 in amino acids: CASSDRRTGGDYEQYF. The CDR3 DNA is TGCGCCAGCAGTGACCGGCGGACAGGCGGAGACTACGAGCAGTACTTC.

V gene TRBV5-1 combines with J gene TRBJ1-4; no definite D call. Germline V lookup: CDR1 SGHRS, CDR2 YFSETQ. Trimming pared 0 bases from V and 1 base from J, leaving 4 bases between. This CDR3 has 14 residues. Here the CDR3 DNA reads TGCGCCAGCAGCTTGGGACAAACTAATGAAAAACTGTTTTTT. Its protein product is CASSLGQTNEKLFF.

Written as DNA, the CDR3 is TGTGCCAGCAGTTCACTCCGGGGGGGTGAGACCCAGTACTTC. Translating it yields CASSSLRGGETQYF. The rearrangement links TRBV27 to TRBJ2-5, with 8 bases that match TRBD2. Germline CDR1 MNHEY, CDR2 SMNVEV (reference sequence). CDR3 length: 14 residues. After removal of 4 bases from V and 5 bases from J, the junction contained 6 bases not matched to a gene.

CDR3 in amino acids: CASSLGMVGEKLFF. The CDR3 DNA sequence: TGCGCCAGCAGCTTGGGGATGGTGGGTGAAAAACTGTTTTTT. The chain links TRBV5-1 to TRBJ1-4; no clear D. This CDR3 is built from 14 residues. Germline values: CDR1 SGHRS, CDR2 YFSETQ. Trimming left V 0 bases short and J 7 bases short, with 10 bases between. Full variable domain (remainder filled in from reference TRBV5-1 and TRBJ1-4): KAGVTQTPRYLIKTRGQQVTLSCSPISGHRSVSWYQQTPGQGLQFLFEYFSETQRNKGNFPGRFSGRQFSNSRSEMNVSTLELGDSALYLCASSLGMVGEKLFFGSGTQLSVL.

The chain links TRBV7-9 to TRBJ2-1; D is uncertain. The germline V gene encodes CDR1 SEHNR and CDR2 FQNEAQ (reference sequence). Trimming left V 4 bases short and J 0 bases short, with 13 bases between. The CDR3 covers 16 residues. The CDR3 reads CASSSQALVSYNEQFF. The DNA of the CDR3 is TGTGCCAGCAGCTCGCAGGCCCTTGTCTCCTACAATGAGCAGTTCTTC.

This chain connects TRBV9 to TRBJ2-3; TRBD1 aligns across 10 bases. V dropped 5 bases and J dropped 0; count of bases not matched to a gene: 6. CDR1 and CDR2 (germline): SGDLS, YYNGEE. The length of the CDR3 is 16 residues. The CDR3 sequence is CASSGGTGVSTDTQYF. The DNA for the CDR3 is TGTGCCAGCAGTGGTGGGACAGGGGTGAGCACAGATACGCAGTATTTT.

The CDR3 DNA reads TGTGCCAGCACCAGGGGAGCGGGGGGGCCGGGAGAGCAGTACTTC. Its translation is CASTRGAGGPGEQYF. The rearrangement uses TRBV6-5 and TRBJ2-7, with TRBD2 matching 10 bases. V lost 7 bases, J lost 7 bases, and 13 bases stayed unmatched. Germline V gene sequence: CDR1 MNHEY, CDR2 SVGAGI. CDR3 size: 15 residues.

The gene calls are TRBV6-5 and TRBJ2-7; 10 positions agree with TRBD1. Germline assignment: CDR1 MNHEY and CDR2 SVGAGI. With 2 bases clipped from V and 4 bases from J, the junction kept 8 bases outside the gene matches. The CDR3 consists of 16 residues. The CDR3 here is CASSYRTTGGRYEQYF. The DNA of the CDR3 is TGTGCCAGCAGTTACCGAACGACAGGGGGCAGGTACGAGCAGTACTTC.

CDR3 coding DNA: TGTGCCAGCAGCTTCGCGGGGGGCAGCACAGATACGCAGTATTTT. Translated, it gives CASSFAGGSTDTQYF. The chain employs TRBV7-3 and TRBJ2-3; 8 nucleotides align to TRBD2. The length of the CDR3 is 15 residues. The junction had 2 bases not matched to a gene; V was cut back by 3 bases and J by 0 bases. Germline values: CDR1 SGHTA, CDR2 FQGTGA.

This rearrangement joins TRBV2 to TRBJ1-2; TRBD1 matches at 8 bases. CDR3 size: 13 residues. The V gene's germline CDR1 is SNHLY and CDR2 FYNNEI. V lost 8 bases to trimming and J lost 8 bases; unmatched junction nucleotides: 10. CDR3 amino acids: CASRARTGKGYTF. The DNA for the CDR3 is TGTGCCAGCCGGGCCCGGACAGGGAAAGGCTACACCTTC. Together with reference TRBV2 and TRBJ1-2, the CDR3 gives the full variable domain: EPEVTQTPSHQVTQMGQEVILRCVPISNHLYFYWYRQILGQKVEFLVSFYNNEISEKSEIFDDQFSVERPDGSNFTLKIRSTKLEDSAMYFCASRARTGKGYTFGSGTRLTVV.

The chain joins TRBV7-2 to TRBJ2-2, with 9 positions matching TRBD2. The germline V gene encodes CDR1 SGHTA and CDR2 FQGNSA. CDR3 length equals 15 residues. V trimming: 3 bases; J trimming: 9 bases; junction bases outside the gene matches: 8. The CDR3 is CASSFIAGVARELFF. The CDR3 DNA reads as TGTGCCAGCAGCTTTATAGCGGGAGTGGCCCGGGAGCTGTTTTTT.

The chain is built from TRBV5-1 and TRBJ2-7, with D possibly called TRBD1 or TRBD2 (5 bases each). This CDR3 has 14 residues. V was clipped by 7 bases and J by 2 bases, with 16 bases between them. In germline, CDR1 is SGHRS, CDR2 YFSETQ. CDR3 residues: CASRGTKKPYEQYF. The DNA of the CDR3 is TGCGCCAGCCGTGGGACGAAAAAACCCTACGAGCAGTACTTC.

This clone was recorded once. This chain uses TRBV28 with TRBJ1-2, with D maybe TRBD1 (6 bases). CDR3 length equals 15 residues. V was pared by 6 bases and J by 4 bases, with 18 bases between. From germline, CDR1 is MDHEN and CDR2 SYDVKM. CDR3: CASSTSTGKGYGYTF. CDR3 coding DNA: TGTGCCAGCAGCACCTCGACAGGCAAGGGCTATGGCTACACCTTC.

V gene TRBV7-2 combines with J gene TRBJ2-1; 11 positions agree with TRBD2. The CDR3 loop spans 15 amino acids. The junction had 1 base not matched to a gene; V was cut back by 2 bases and J by 4 bases. Germline V lookup: CDR1 SGHTA, CDR2 FQGNSA. CDR3 coding DNA: TGTGCCAGCAGCTTAACTAGCGGGGGATACAATGAGCAGTTCTTC. It is translated as CASSLTSGGYNEQFF.